This TCR beta chain originates from a study of regulatory T cells in long-lasting Graves disease. In building TCR beta libraries, iRepertoire HTBI primers were used together with Arm-PCR of CDR3 regions. TCRdb called the multiplex PCR reads again in MiXCR, with one record for every CDR3 protein. The data hold about 610,000 distinct CDR3 sequences, with about 16% observed a single time. Study-wide points: TCR diversity was lower in persistent than newly diagnosed Graves' disease. The analysis examined peripheral blood only and excluded thyroid tissue.

Indicated time point: newly diagnosed GD, antithyroid drugs for less than 3 months. PBMC RNA served as the TCR library source. There are a few counts of this clonotype. What it recognizes is unknown. The same data also went into a second study, on T cells in Graves' hyperthyroidism and ophthalmopathy. That source notes: Hyperthyroidism had been newly diagnosed in patients aged 18 to 65, and its duration was under 2 months. Diagnosis relied on clinical symptoms, serum thyroxine and TRAb, thyroid ultrasound and orbital computed tomography.

This specimen consisted of peripheral blood mononuclear cells (PBMCs), obtained at new diagnosis, from a patient treated with antithyroid drugs. The sequence was obtained from a man between 18 and 35 years old with Graves disease.

CDR3 loop: CAIRETVLRNYGYTF. The DNA of the CDR3 is TGTGCCATCAGAGAGACGGTGCTACGAAACTATGGCTACACCTTC. The chain uses TRBV10-3 and TRBJ1-2; D remains ambiguous. The V end lost 6 bases, the J end lost 2 bases, and 16 bases lay between the germline ends. The germline gives CDR1 ENHRY, CDR2 SYGVKD. CDR3 length equals 15 residues.